The clone carrying this T cell receptor (beta chain) has a count of ten or more. Antigen: not known. V was pared by 4 bases and J by 8 bases, with 15 bases between. Germline CDR1 is SGHKS and CDR2 is YYEKEE (reference sequence). The CDR3 is 14 amino acids. These data come from a study of breast tumors, draining lymph nodes, adjacent tissues. Findings and caveats of the study: Luminal-like breast cancer showed significantly greater tumor-nontumor repertoire similarity than basal-like breast cancer did.

MiXCR was run by TCRdb on the multiplex PCR reads, yielding one entry per CDR3 protein. Of 250,000 or so distinct CDR3 sequences listed, 30% to 35% are singletons. Axillary draining lymph nodes of breast cancer patients supplied the node samples. Sequencing was done on a sample of axillary lymph node tissue. The sequence derives from a female donor with breast cancer. Some clones in this sample may be carry-over from other donors' samples. The chain recombines TRBV5-5 with TRBJ1-4, with D unclear. CDR3 DNA: TGTGCCAGCAGCGAGGGAGGGCCTGGGGAAAAACTGTTTTTT. This sequence encodes CASSEGGPGEKLFF.